This T cell receptor (beta chain) was recovered during a study of cytomegalovirus exposure and HLA in healthy donors. The CDR3 is 14 amino acids. Trimming removed 4 bases at V and 2 bases at J, with 10 bases between. The germline V gene encodes CDR1 SGHTA and CDR2 FQGNSA. In the PCR, 60 Vbeta and 13 Jbeta primers were used. Generated by immunoSEQ multiplex PCR, the TCRdb table keeps only in-frame clones and is missing some. Of 120,000 or so clones detected, more than 75% appear once; the ten largest clones hold approximately 11%. This chain joins TRBV7-2 and TRBJ2-3, with TRBD1 as a possible D gene (6 bases). Input material: PBMCs. This TCR derives from a man aged 25 to 40 in good health and CMV-seropositive. The chain's CDR3 is CASSSRTATDTQYF. DNA of the CDR3: TGTGCCAGCAGCTCTCGGACAGCCACAGATACGCAGTATTTT.